One and the same sample provided the 16 T cell receptor beta chains below, sequenced in a study of blood T cell repertoires in COVID-19. Measured with immunoSEQ multiplex PCR; TCRdb has only the in-frame clones, and not every one. The sample yields roughly 250,000 clones, more than 75% seen once. The sample comprised PBMCs or T cells enriched from blood (not recorded which). Every receptor here comes from a woman between 40 and 50 years old with acute COVID-19.

The rearrangement joins TRBV21-1 to TRBJ1-3; the D call in the table, TRBD1, was not verified against the DNA. TRBV21-1 counts as a pseudogene. The CDR3 loop spans 12 amino acids. CDR3 sequence (DNA): TGTGCCAACAAAAGCTCTGGAAACACCATATATTTT. As protein: CANKSSGNTIYF.

The chain links TRBV30 to TRBJ2-7, with D maybe TRBD2 (6 bases). CDR3 length: 14 amino acids. Germline V gene lookup returns CDR1 GTSNPN and CDR2 SVGIG (reference sequence). The V end was cut by 0 bases, the J end by 4 bases, with 13 bases between. DNA for the CDR3: TGTGCCTGGAGTGTACCGGGACTGCCTTACGAGCAGTACTTC. It codes for CAWSVPGLPYEQYF.

The genes are TRBV4-1 and TRBJ2-1; a weak D match, TRBD2 (6 bases). Trimming removed 0 bases at V and 1 base at J, with 22 bases between. CDR3 size: 20 residues. Germline CDR1 MGHRA, CDR2 YSYEKL. The CDR3 nucleotides read TGCGCCAGCAGCCAAGATGGCCGTACTAGCTTTTCTATTTCCTACAATGAGCAGTTCTTC. This translates into CASSQDGRTSFSISYNEQFF.

V gene TRBV30 combines with J gene TRBJ2-3; D unclear. The length of the CDR3 is 15 residues. CDR1 GTSNPN and CDR2 SVGIG come from the germline V gene (reference sequence). The ends were cut back, 4 bases at V and 0 bases at J, with 14 bases in the middle. The CDR3 is CAWIAGDFSTDTQYF. As DNA, the CDR3 is TGTGCCTGGATTGCTGGAGATTTCAGCACAGATACGCAGTATTTT.

As for this clone: The sample carries other DNA sequences with the same CDR3. This chain joins TRBV29-1 and TRBJ2-3, with a possible D match to TRBD1 (6 bases). V was trimmed by 4 bases and J by 2 bases, leaving 7 bases between them. The CDR3 consists of 12 residues. Germline CDR1 is SQVTM and CDR2 is ANQGSEA. The CDR3 coding sequence is TGCAGCGTTGGGACAGCCACAGATACGCAGTATTTT. Encoded protein: CSVGTATDTQYF.

The rearrangement links TRBV7-9 to TRBJ1-5; D unresolved. The CDR3 contains 13 residues. Looked up from germline, CDR1 is SEHNR and CDR2 is FQNEAQ (reference sequence). V gave up 1 base and J gave up 6 bases, with 7 bases separating them. The CDR3 spells CASSLDPGQPQHF. For the CDR3, the DNA is TGTGCCAGCAGCTTAGATCCCGGTCAGCCCCAGCATTTT.

This clone was seen only once. The chain is built from TRBV19 and TRBJ2-1; D remains unclear. Germline lookup yields CDR1 LNHDA and CDR2 SQIVND (reference sequence). The CDR3 has 14 residues. Trimming shortened V by 9 bases and J by 0 bases, and 12 bases separated the two germline ends. The chain's CDR3 is CASSDTNSYNEQFF. In DNA, the CDR3 is TGTGCCAGCTCAGACACCAACTCCTACAATGAGCAGTTCTTC.

This chain connects TRBV6-5 to TRBJ2-7, with 12 nucleotides matching TRBD2. Germline V gives CDR1 MNHEY, CDR2 SVGAGI. This CDR3 comprises 14 residues. Unmatched junction bases numbered 9, after V lost 9 bases and J lost 6 bases. The CDR3 reads CASALTSGSTEQYF. The CDR3 nucleotides read TGTGCCAGTGCCCTGACTAGCGGGAGTACCGAGCAGTACTTC.

The rearrangement joins TRBV6-1 to TRBJ1-6; D is unclear. The CDR3 length is 15 residues. Germline assignment: CDR1 MNHNS and CDR2 SASEGT. Trimming took 0 bases from V and 9 from J, leaving 12 bases between them. CDR3 sequence reads: CASSEAPWRGSPLHF. CDR3 sequence (DNA): TGTGCCAGCAGTGAAGCCCCTTGGCGCGGTTCACCCCTCCACTTT.

This clone was observed once. This rearrangement joins TRBV5-1 to TRBJ1-6; 7 bases fit TRBD1. Per the germline V gene, CDR1 is SGHRS and CDR2 is YFSETQ. CDR3 size: 15 residues. Trimming removed 4 bases from V and 8 bases from J; junction bases left unmatched: 9. As DNA, the CDR3 is TGCGCCAGCAGCATCAGTAACAGGGGAGATTCACCCCTCCACTTT. As protein: CASSISNRGDSPLHF.

The J gene is TRBJ1-2, the V gene TRBV3-1 (or the pseudogene TRBV3-2); TRBD1 is a possible D gene (6 bases). From germline, CDR1 is LGHDT and CDR2 YNNKEL (reference sequence). The CDR3 runs to 15 residues. V was clipped by 0 bases and J by 2 bases, with 10 bases between them. CDR3 sequence: CASSQEAGANYGYTF. CDR3 coding DNA: TGTGCCAGCAGCCAAGAAGCGGGGGCAAACTATGGCTACACCTTC.

This chain uses TRBV5-4 with TRBJ2-5; 10 bases line up with TRBD2. Unmatched junction bases numbered 4, after V lost 0 bases and J lost 5 bases. Germline V CDR1 and CDR2: SGHNT, YYREEE (reference sequence). This CDR3 is built from 15 residues. In nucleotides, the CDR3 is TGTGCCAGCAGCTTGGGTAGCGGGGGGAGGGAGACCCAGTACTTC. Its protein is CASSLGSGGRETQYF.

The chain combines TRBV6-5 with TRBJ2-7, with 9 bases aligning to TRBD2. Germline V CDR1 and CDR2: MNHEY, SVGAGI. Unmatched junction bases numbered 8, after V lost 10 bases and J lost 1 base. The CDR3 consists of 14 residues. Written as DNA, the CDR3 is TGTGCCACCCGTCCCCTAGCGGGGTCCTACGAGCAGTACTTC. Residues: CATRPLAGSYEQYF.

The chain joins TRBV6-1 to TRBJ1-2; a possible D gene is TRBD1 (5 bases). The germline V and J ends were trimmed by 2 bases and 9 bases, with 7 bases remaining between them. CDR1 and CDR2 (germline): MNHNS, SASEGT. The CDR3 consists of 11 residues. The DNA of the CDR3 is TGTGCCAGCAGTGAATACAGGAGCTACACCTTC. This sequence encodes CASSEYRSYTF.

The chain carries TRBV2 and TRBJ2-7; possible D gene TRBD2, 6 bases. The germline V gene encodes CDR1 SNHLY and CDR2 FYNNEI. The CDR3 is 11 amino acids. Trimming took 5 bases from V and 6 from J, leaving 8 bases between them. The CDR3 nucleotides are TGTGCCAGCAGTTACGGGGGCGAGCAGTACTTC. Its translation is CASSYGGEQYF.

The chain is built from TRBV4-1 and TRBJ2-1; 8 bases are a match to TRBD2. The germline gives CDR1 MGHRA, CDR2 YSYEKL. The junction had 9 bases not matched to a gene; V was cut back by 0 bases and J by 5 bases. This CDR3 spans 17 amino acids. For the CDR3, the DNA is TGCGCCAGCAGCCAAGATCGAGCGGGAGCCCCTAACAATGAGCAGTTCTTC. Amino acids: CASSQDRAGAPNNEQFF.